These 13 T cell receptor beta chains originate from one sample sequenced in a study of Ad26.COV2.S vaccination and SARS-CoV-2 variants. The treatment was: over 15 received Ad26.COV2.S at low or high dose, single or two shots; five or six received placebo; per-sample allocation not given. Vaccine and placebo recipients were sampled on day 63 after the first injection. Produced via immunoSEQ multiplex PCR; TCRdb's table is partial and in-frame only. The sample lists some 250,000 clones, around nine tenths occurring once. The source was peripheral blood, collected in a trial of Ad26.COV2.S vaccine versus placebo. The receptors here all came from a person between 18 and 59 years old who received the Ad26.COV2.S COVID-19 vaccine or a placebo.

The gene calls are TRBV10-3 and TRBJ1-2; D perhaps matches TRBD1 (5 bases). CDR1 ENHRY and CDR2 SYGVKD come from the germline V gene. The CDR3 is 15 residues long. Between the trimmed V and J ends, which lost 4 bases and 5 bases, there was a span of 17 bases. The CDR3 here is CAISGREQEEYGYTF. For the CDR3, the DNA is TGTGCCATCAGTGGCCGCGAACAGGAAGAATATGGCTACACCTTC.

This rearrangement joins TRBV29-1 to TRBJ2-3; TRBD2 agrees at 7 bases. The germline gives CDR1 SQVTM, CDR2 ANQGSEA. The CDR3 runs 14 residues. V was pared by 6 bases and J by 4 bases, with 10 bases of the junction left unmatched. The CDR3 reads CSVPGGGRADTQYF. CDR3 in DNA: TGCAGCGTCCCCGGCGGGGGTCGCGCAGATACGCAGTATTTT.

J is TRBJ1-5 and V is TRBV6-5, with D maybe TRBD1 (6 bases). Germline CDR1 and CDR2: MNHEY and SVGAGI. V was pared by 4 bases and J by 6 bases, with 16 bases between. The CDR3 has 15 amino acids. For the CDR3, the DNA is TGTGCCAGCAGTTCGCAGGGGAAGGGGGGTCAGCCCCAGCATTTT. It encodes CASSSQGKGGQPQHF.

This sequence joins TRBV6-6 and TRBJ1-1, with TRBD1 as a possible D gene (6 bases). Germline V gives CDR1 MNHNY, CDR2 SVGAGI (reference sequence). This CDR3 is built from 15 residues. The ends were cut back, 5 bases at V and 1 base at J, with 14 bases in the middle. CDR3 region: CASSPSGQQNTEAFF. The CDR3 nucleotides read TGTGCCAGCAGTCCCTCAGGACAGCAGAACACTGAAGCTTTCTTT.

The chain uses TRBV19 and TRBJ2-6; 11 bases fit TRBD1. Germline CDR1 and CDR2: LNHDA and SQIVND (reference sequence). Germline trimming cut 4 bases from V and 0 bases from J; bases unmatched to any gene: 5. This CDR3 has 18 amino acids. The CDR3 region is CASSTTGTGGSGANVLTF. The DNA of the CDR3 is TGTGCCAGTAGTACTACCGGGACAGGGGGCTCTGGGGCCAACGTCCTGACTTTC.

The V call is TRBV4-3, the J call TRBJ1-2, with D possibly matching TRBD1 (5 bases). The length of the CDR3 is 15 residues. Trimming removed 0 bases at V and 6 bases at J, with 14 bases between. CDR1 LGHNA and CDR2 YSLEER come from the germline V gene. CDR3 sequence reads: CASSQEWQGRNGYTF. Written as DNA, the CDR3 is TGCGCCAGCAGCCAAGAGTGGCAGGGCCGAAATGGCTACACCTTC.

CDR3 residues: CASSQEGGSQTYEQYF. As DNA, the CDR3 is TGTGCCAGCAGCCAAGAAGGGGGATCCCAAACCTACGAGCAGTACTTC. This chain connects TRBV4-2 to TRBJ2-7, with a tentative D call TRBD1 (6 bases). V was pared by 0 bases and J by 2 bases, with 14 bases between. The CDR3 loop spans 16 amino acids. CDR1 is LGHNA and CDR2 is YNFKEQ in the germline V gene.

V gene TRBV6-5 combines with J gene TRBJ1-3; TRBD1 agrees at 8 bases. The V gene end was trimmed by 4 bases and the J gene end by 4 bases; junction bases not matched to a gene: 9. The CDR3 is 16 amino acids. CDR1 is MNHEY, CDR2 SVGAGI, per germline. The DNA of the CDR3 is TGTGCCAGCAGTTCCAGGGGGCTTGGTTCCGGAAACACCATATATTTT. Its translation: CASSSRGLGSGNTIYF.

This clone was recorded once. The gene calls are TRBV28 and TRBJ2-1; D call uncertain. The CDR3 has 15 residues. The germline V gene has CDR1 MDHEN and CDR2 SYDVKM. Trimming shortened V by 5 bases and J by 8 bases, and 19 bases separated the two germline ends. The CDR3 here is CASSPPQRFNDEQFF. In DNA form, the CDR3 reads TGTGCCAGCAGTCCCCCCCAGCGATTTAACGATGAGCAGTTCTTC.

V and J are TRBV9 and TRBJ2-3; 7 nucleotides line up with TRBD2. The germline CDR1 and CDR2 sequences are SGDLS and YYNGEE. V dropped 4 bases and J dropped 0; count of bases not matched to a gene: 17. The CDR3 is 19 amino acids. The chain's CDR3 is CASSQHGMIGGVSTDTQYF. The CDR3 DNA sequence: TGTGCCAGCAGCCAACATGGAATGATTGGGGGGGTTAGCACAGATACGCAGTATTTT.

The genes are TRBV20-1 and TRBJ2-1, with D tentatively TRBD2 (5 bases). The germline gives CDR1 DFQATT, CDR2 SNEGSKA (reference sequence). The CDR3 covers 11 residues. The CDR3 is CRGERDNEQFF. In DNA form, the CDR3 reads TGCAGGGGAGAAAGGGACAATGAGCAGTTCTTC.

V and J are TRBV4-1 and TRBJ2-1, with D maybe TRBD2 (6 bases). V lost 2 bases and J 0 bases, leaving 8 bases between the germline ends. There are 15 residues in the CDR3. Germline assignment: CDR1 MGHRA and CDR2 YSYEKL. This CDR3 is CASSQTGGSYNEQFF. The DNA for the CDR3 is TGCGCCAGCAGCCAAACCGGGGGCTCCTACAATGAGCAGTTCTTC.

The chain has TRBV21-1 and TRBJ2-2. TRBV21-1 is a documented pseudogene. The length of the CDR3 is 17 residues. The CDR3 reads CASSKASLILNTGELFF. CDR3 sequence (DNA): TGTGCCAGCAGCAAAGCAAGTCTGATTCTGAACACCGGGGAGCTGTTTTTT.